This T cell receptor (beta chain) was found in a study of beta chain features in type 1 diabetes. General observations from the study: Shorter TCRB CDR3s, moderately but significantly so, marked every one of the four CD4+ subsets in Type 1 diabetes patients. Junctions at VDJ sites from type 1 diabetes patients had fewer insertions and more deletions. Patients and controls would be equally affected if PCR favored shorter templates. HLA influence on TCRB rearrangement stayed unresolved here.

The whole isolated RNA underwent reverse transcription, so sequencing captured expressed TCRB transcripts. TCRdb's copy holds only in-frame clones and misses some; the assay was immunoSEQ multiplex PCR. In the table there are fewer than 350,000 clones, approximately 15% of which are singletons. The germline V gene has CDR1 GTSNPN and CDR2 SVGIG (reference sequence). J gave up 0 bases and V 5 bases, and 4 bases lay outside the gene matches. The CDR3 runs 15 residues. About this clone: Its antigen is undetermined.

The sample was naive CD4+ T cells from blood. J is TRBJ1-6 and V is TRBV30; 7 bases are a match to TRBD1. The TCR was taken from a man younger than 30 with type 1 diabetes. The CDR3 loop reads CAWAQGSSYNSPLHF. The CDR3, as DNA: TGTGCCTGGGCACAGGGGAGCTCCTATAATTCACCCCTCCACTTT.